This T cell receptor beta chain was sequenced during a study of blood T cell repertoires in COVID-19. The overall study: Acute and convalescent COVID-19 specimens originated in the United States, Italy and Spain. PBMCs, B-cell-depleted T cells, or T cells provided the cDNA or gDNA that made up the material.

Cohort allocation depended upon clinical history that participants reported. What the recovered Cohort 3 donors had was two negative PCRs, clearance, or symptom resolution. Between the trimmed V and J ends, which lost 5 bases and 4 bases, there was a span of 11 bases. The CDR3 consists of 13 residues. TCRdb's copy holds only in-frame clones and misses some; the assay was immunoSEQ multiplex PCR. The table shows a few hundred thousand clones, with approximately 85% occurring only once. The receptor comes from a woman aged 30 to 39 who had recovered from COVID-19. Sequencing input: PBMCs or T cells enriched from blood (not recorded which). The V and J genes are TRBV12-3 or TRBV12-4 and TRBJ1-2, with D possibly being TRBD1 (6 bases). In DNA form, the CDR3 reads TGTGCCAGCAGTCAACAGGGCCTCTATGGCTACACCTTC. It translates to CASSQQGLYGYTF.